This T cell receptor (beta chain) emerged from a study of T cell changes during pregnancy in multiple sclerosis. Assay: immunoSEQ multiplex PCR; the TCRdb copy retains only in-frame clones and omits some. The sample holds approximately 80,000 clones, approximately 95% seen once. V lost 4 bases and J lost 1; bases outside the gene matches: 4. The germline V gene has CDR1 SGHRS and CDR2 YFSETQ. This CDR3 has 15 amino acids. This receptor was obtained from a female donor in good health, enrolled as a control in a pregnancy study. The sequencing here drew on peripheral blood, taken in the second trimester of pregnancy. The chain has TRBV5-1 and TRBJ2-3; 9 nucleotides match TRBD1. The CDR3 nucleotides read TGCGCCAGCAGCCAGGGACAGGGACGCACAGATACGCAGTATTTT. It is translated as CASSQGQGRTDTQYF.